The clone carrying this T cell receptor beta chain was observed a few times. Its antigen remains unknown. This record belongs to a study of T cell repertoires in cytomegalovirus infection. V shed 3 bases, J shed 0 bases, and the junction held 5 bases outside the gene matches. The CDR3 consists of 15 residues. Germline CDR1 and CDR2: SGHTA and FQGNSA. Each CDR3 protein is one row after TCRdb ran MiXCR on the reads. The data show about 52,000 distinct CDR3 sequences, with about 19% seen just once and over 75% held by the top ten. The sequences come from CD8+ T cells from cultured PBMCs, collected from culture after CMV antigen stimulation. The chain uses TRBV7-2 and TRBJ2-7, with 7 bases that match TRBD2. The receptor's source is a human donor in good health (CMV status not recorded). Some clones in this sample may be carry-over from other donors' samples. CDR3 DNA: TGTGCCAGCAGCTTGAGCGGGACTCCCTCCTACGAGCAGTACTTC. Protein product: CASSLSGTPSYEQYF.